These 29 T cell receptor beta chains originate from one sample sequenced in a study of resident and recirculating memory T cells in vitiligo. Repertoires were generated with immunoSEQ multiplex PCR, while TCRdb's copy carries only in-frame clones and drops some. Of tens of thousands of clones listed, roughly nine tenths are singletons. Sequencing was performed on blood. The origin of the receptors is a male donor with vitiligo.

The chain links TRBV7-9 to TRBJ1-2; maybe TRBD1 (5 bases). The CDR3 totals 13 residues. Trimming left V 2 bases short and J 13 bases short, with 17 bases between. CDR1 is SEHNR, CDR2 FQNEAQ, per germline (reference sequence). Written as DNA, the CDR3 is TGTGCCAGCAGCTTAATTAGTTCTGGGGCAATCACCTTC. Translated: CASSLISSGAITF.

This chain connects TRBV9 to TRBJ2-2; tentative D call: TRBD2 (5 bases). V lost 0 bases and J 1 base, leaving 10 bases between the germline ends. The germline V gene encodes CDR1 SGDLS and CDR2 YYNGEE. The CDR3 has 16 amino acids. For the CDR3, the DNA is TGTGCCAGCAGCGTAGGGGTTAGCGAGAACACCGGGGAGCTGTTTTTT. Encoded protein: CASSVGVSENTGELFF.

This chain connects TRBV2 to TRBJ2-1, with 9 bases identical to TRBD2. V lost 8 bases and J lost 0; bases outside the gene matches: 5. This CDR3 has 15 amino acids. Germline CDR1 and CDR2: SNHLY and FYNNEI. DNA for the CDR3: TGTGCCAGCCGACTAGCGGACAGCTCCTACAATGAGCAGTTCTTC. Protein sequence: CASRLADSSYNEQFF.

The chain recombines TRBV10-3 with TRBJ2-3; possible D gene TRBD1, 5 bases. CDR3 length: 12 amino acids. The germline V gene encodes CDR1 ENHRY and CDR2 SYGVKD. V shed 3 bases and J shed 4 bases, with 5 bases lying between them. The CDR3, as DNA: TGTGCCATCAGTGACAGGGCAGATACGCAGTATTTT. This translates into CAISDRADTQYF.

CDR3 coding DNA: TGCGCCAGCAGCCCTGGCAGACAGGAAAAATCGAACTATGGCTACACCTTC. Translating it yields CASSPGRQEKSNYGYTF. J is TRBJ1-2 and V is TRBV4-3; TRBD1 might be the D (6 bases). CDR1 is LGHNA, CDR2 YSLEER, per germline. The CDR3 length is 17 residues. Trimming stripped 4 bases from V and 2 bases from J, with 20 bases between.

The CDR3 region is CASSYGYEQYF. In DNA, the CDR3 is TGTGCCAGCAGTTACGGCTACGAGCAGTACTTC. The chain couples TRBV28 to TRBJ2-7; no firm D call. This CDR3 is built from 11 residues. The ends were cut back, 4 bases at V and 3 bases at J, with 4 bases in the middle. Germline V lookup: CDR1 MDHEN, CDR2 SYDVKM.

This chain links TRBV7-3 with TRBJ2-2, with D tentatively TRBD2 (6 bases). Trimming shortened V by 1 base and J by 1 base, and 10 bases separated the two germline ends. The germline V gene has CDR1 SGHTA and CDR2 FQGTGA. This CDR3 has 16 amino acids. The CDR3 here is CASSLSPAGNTGELFF. CDR3 nucleotides: TGTGCCAGCAGCTTAAGTCCAGCGGGGAACACCGGGGAGCTGTTTTTT.

V usage is TRBV21-1 and J usage is TRBJ2-5; TRBD1 was called by the table and not checked on the DNA. TRBV21-1 is deemed a pseudogene. This CDR3 contains 17 residues. CDR3 nucleotides: TGTGCCAGCAGCTCAAAGATCCGGGACAGGGTCCAAGAGACCCAGTACTTC. It codes for CASSSKIRDRVQETQYF.

This sequence joins TRBV7-3 and TRBJ2-2, with D possibly being TRBD1 (6 bases). CDR3 length: 13 amino acids. Germline loops: CDR1 SGHTA, CDR2 FQGTGA. Between the trimmed V and J ends, which lost 5 bases and 9 bases, there was a span of 13 bases. The CDR3 spells CASSTYRDRELFF. The CDR3 nucleotides read TGTGCCAGCAGCACGTACCGGGACAGGGAGCTGTTTTTT.

This chain connects TRBV28 to TRBJ1-2; tentatively, D is TRBD1 (6 bases). CDR3 length: 13 amino acids. The germline gives CDR1 MDHEN, CDR2 SYDVKM. V lost 2 bases to trimming and J lost 7 bases, with 11 bases between them. This chain's CDR3 is CASSLTGQGGYTF. The CDR3 nucleotides read TGTGCCAGCAGTTTAACAGGGCAAGGTGGCTACACCTTC.

This chain connects TRBV5-1 to TRBJ1-1, with 8 bases aligning to TRBD1. The CDR3 contains 16 residues. V was pared by 0 bases and J by 0 bases, with 4 bases of the junction left unmatched. Germline loops: CDR1 SGHRS, CDR2 YFSETQ. The CDR3: CASSLATGAMNTEAFF. For the CDR3, the DNA is TGCGCCAGCAGCTTGGCGACAGGGGCTATGAACACTGAAGCTTTCTTT.

The genes are TRBV19 and TRBJ2-2, with a possible D match to TRBD2 (5 bases). V lost 10 bases, J lost 7 bases, and 10 bases lay in between. CDR1 and CDR2 (germline): LNHDA, SQIVND (reference sequence). This CDR3 is 11 amino acids long. The DNA for the CDR3 is TGTGCCACCTGGGAGCACGGGGAGCTGTTTTTT. Translated: CATWEHGELFF.

The genes are TRBV7-3 and TRBJ2-3; TRBD2 matches 10 bases. Germline CDR1 is SGHTA and CDR2 is FQGTGA. The CDR3 spans 18 residues. The V gene end was trimmed by 0 bases and the J gene end by 9 bases; junction bases not matched to a gene: 15. The CDR3 loop reads CASSLTEASGGYRGTQYF. The CDR3 DNA reads TGTGCCAGCAGCTTAACGGAGGCTAGCGGGGGCTACCGAGGGACGCAGTATTTT.

The genes are TRBV4-1 and TRBJ1-5; D remains ambiguous. Germline V CDR1 and CDR2: MGHRA, YSYEKL. The CDR3 has 14 residues. V dropped 4 bases and J dropped 6 bases, with 13 bases sitting between them. Written as DNA, the CDR3 is TGCGCCAGCAGCCCTGGCGTCGGGAGTCAGCCCCAGCATTTT. This sequence encodes CASSPGVGSQPQHF.

The rearrangement joins TRBV18 to TRBJ2-7; 11 nucleotides line up with TRBD2. The CDR3 extends over 14 amino acids. With 6 bases clipped from V and 5 bases from J, the junction kept 6 bases outside the gene matches. Germline lookup yields CDR1 KGHSH and CDR2 LQKENI. CDR3 DNA sequence: TGTGCCAGCTCCCTAGCGGGGGGAGAAGACGAGCAGTACTTC. It specifies CASSLAGGEDEQYF.

The gene calls are TRBV6-1 and TRBJ1-4, with 7 bases fitting TRBD1. Looked up from germline, CDR1 is MNHNS and CDR2 is SASEGT. CDR3 size: 14 residues. V gave up 1 base and J gave up 4 bases; unmatched junction bases: 0. The chain's CDR3 is CASSEGQGNEKLFF. In nucleotides, the CDR3 is TGTGCCAGCAGTGAAGGACAGGGTAATGAAAAACTGTTTTTT.

This clone was seen a single time. The chain couples TRBV7-2 to TRBJ1-1; 7 positions match TRBD1. This CDR3 contains 14 residues. Trimming cost V 0 bases and J 7 bases; bases outside gene matches: 5. Germline CDR1 reads SGHTA; CDR2 reads FQGNSA. In nucleotides, the CDR3 is TGTGCCAGCAGCTTAGCGGGGGGACAGATTGAAGCTTTCTTT. Protein product: CASSLAGGQIEAFF.

The CDR3 sequence is CASSQDSWTGGSLNAEAFF. CDR3 sequence (DNA): TGTGCCAGCAGCCAAGATAGTTGGACAGGGGGCTCTCTAAACGCTGAAGCTTTCTTT. V gene TRBV14 combines with J gene TRBJ1-1, with TRBD1 matching over 11 bases. CDR1 is SGHDN, CDR2 FVKESK, per germline. V shed 0 bases and J 6 bases; nucleotides not matched to a gene: 15. CDR3 size: 19 residues.

The chain employs TRBV6-1 and TRBJ2-1, with no clear D. V gave up 3 bases and J gave up 3 bases, with 12 bases separating them. Germline V gene sequence: CDR1 MNHNS, CDR2 SASEGT. The CDR3 has 15 residues. The CDR3 DNA follows: TGTGCCAGCAGTGAGTCTCTTAGCCACTACAATGAGCAGTTCTTC. Translating it yields CASSESLSHYNEQFF.

The chain couples TRBV5-5 to TRBJ2-6, with D uncertain. The CDR3 is made up of 16 amino acids. The germline gives CDR1 SGHKS, CDR2 YYEKEE (reference sequence). V was clipped by 0 bases and J by 0 bases, with 7 bases between them. CDR3 region: CASSLALFSGANVLTF. In DNA, the CDR3 is TGTGCCAGCAGCTTGGCCTTGTTCTCTGGGGCCAACGTCCTGACTTTC.

The chain combines TRBV4-3 with TRBJ2-7, with a weak D call TRBD1 (6 bases). V lost 2 bases to trimming and J lost 1 base, with 12 bases between them. This CDR3 contains 15 residues. The germline gives CDR1 LGHNA, CDR2 YSLEER. CDR3 loop: CASSQQNTGSYEQYF. The CDR3 nucleotides read TGCGCCAGCAGCCAACAGAATACAGGGTCCTACGAGCAGTACTTC.

This clone has just one count. The V call is TRBV5-6, the J call TRBJ1-5, with a possible D match to TRBD1 (5 bases). V was cut by 1 base and J by 5 bases, with 10 bases left in between. Per the germline V gene, CDR1 is SGHDT and CDR2 is YYEEEE. This CDR3 contains 14 residues. Here the CDR3 DNA reads TGTGCCAGCAGCTTGACAGGTCAACATCAGCCCCAGCATTTT. This gives the protein CASSLTGQHQPQHF.

This chain joins TRBV4-3 and TRBJ1-6; 7 bases are a match to TRBD1. The CDR3 totals 21 residues. Germline values: CDR1 LGHNA, CDR2 YSLEER. Trimming at V came to 1 base and at J to 0 bases, leaving 15 bases not matched to a gene. The CDR3 loop reads CASSQGRGRQGLSSYNSPLHF. Written as DNA, the CDR3 is TGCGCCAGCAGCCAAGGCCGGGGGAGACAGGGCCTTAGCTCCTATAATTCACCCCTCCACTTT.

J is TRBJ2-1 and V is TRBV4-1, with TRBD2 identical over 12 bases. Germline V gives CDR1 MGHRA, CDR2 YSYEKL. V shed 4 bases and J 7 bases; nucleotides not matched to a gene: 8. The CDR3 runs to 16 residues. CDR3 sequence (DNA): TGCGCCAGCAGCCCGGCTAGCGGGGGGGCGAGGAATGAGCAGTTCTTC. Translation: CASSPASGGARNEQFF.

This sequence joins TRBV28 and TRBJ1-3, with unresolved D. Germline lookup yields CDR1 MDHEN and CDR2 SYDVKM. CDR3 length: 13 amino acids. V gave up 6 bases and J gave up 7 bases, with 13 bases separating them. The DNA for the CDR3 is TGTGCCAGCAGCGTAACGCACGGGAACACCATATATTTT. Translated, it gives CASSVTHGNTIYF.

The chain uses TRBV4-3 and TRBJ1-2, with D possibly being TRBD1 (5 bases). CDR3 size: 12 residues. V was cut by 1 base and J by 7 bases, with 7 bases left in between. The germline V gene has CDR1 LGHNA and CDR2 YSLEER. CDR3 protein: CASSQGGGGYTF. Written as DNA, the CDR3 is TGCGCCAGCAGCCAAGGGGGGGGTGGCTACACCTTC.

DNA of the CDR3: TGTGCCAGCAGTCAACAGGTTCTATCTGAAGCTTTCTTT. Translating gives CASSQQVLSEAFF. The V and J genes are TRBV6-5 and TRBJ1-1, with D maybe TRBD1 (5 bases). The CDR3 runs 13 residues. Germline lookup yields CDR1 MNHEY and CDR2 SVGAGI. The V gene lost 5 bases and the J gene lost 6 bases, with 13 bases spanning the gap.

V gene TRBV7-8 combines with J gene TRBJ1-5; D unresolved. Per germline, CDR1 SGHVS and CDR2 FQNEAQ. The CDR3 sequence is 15 residues long. The ends were cut back, 5 bases at V and 0 bases at J, with 11 bases in the middle. DNA for the CDR3: TGTGCCAGCAGCGTACAAGTTTATAGCAATCAGCCCCAGCATTTT. Translation gives CASSVQVYSNQPQHF.

The gene calls are TRBV29-1 and TRBJ1-2, with no clear D. The CDR3 contains 11 residues. Germline-derived CDR1 and CDR2 are SQVTM and ANQGSEA. Trimming removed 5 bases from V and 8 bases from J, with 12 bases in between. As DNA, the CDR3 is TGCAGCGTTAAGTCCCGAGGGGGCTACACCTTC. This translates into CSVKSRGGYTF.